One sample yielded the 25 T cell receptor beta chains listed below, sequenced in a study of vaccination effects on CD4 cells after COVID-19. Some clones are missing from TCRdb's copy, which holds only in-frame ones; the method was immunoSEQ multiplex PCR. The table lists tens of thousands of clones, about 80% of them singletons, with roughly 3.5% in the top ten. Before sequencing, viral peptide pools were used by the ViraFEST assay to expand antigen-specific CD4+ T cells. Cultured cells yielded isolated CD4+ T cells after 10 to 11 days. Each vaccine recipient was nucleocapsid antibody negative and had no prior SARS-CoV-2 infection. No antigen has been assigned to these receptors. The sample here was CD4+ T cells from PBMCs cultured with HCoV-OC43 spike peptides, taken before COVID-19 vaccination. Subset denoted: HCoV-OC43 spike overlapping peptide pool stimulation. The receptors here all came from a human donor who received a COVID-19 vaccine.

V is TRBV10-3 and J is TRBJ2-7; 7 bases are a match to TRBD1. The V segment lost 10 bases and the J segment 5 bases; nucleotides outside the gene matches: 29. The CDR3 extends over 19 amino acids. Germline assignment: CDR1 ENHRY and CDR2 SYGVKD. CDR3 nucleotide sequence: TGTGCCACCAATCCAACGACAGGGTTCAGTCCCGATCGTCTCCACGAGCAGTACGTC. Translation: CATNPTTGFSPDRLHEQYV.

The CDR3 loop is CASSLDTGGRYGYTF. In DNA form, the CDR3 reads TGCGCCAGCAGCTTGGATACAGGGGGGCGTTATGGCTACACCTTC. The rearrangement links TRBV5-1 to TRBJ1-2, with 8 bases identical to TRBD1. The J segment lost 5 bases and the V segment lost 0 bases, leaving 6 bases of the junction unmatched. Germline-derived CDR1 and CDR2 are SGHRS and YFSETQ. The CDR3 is 15 amino acids.

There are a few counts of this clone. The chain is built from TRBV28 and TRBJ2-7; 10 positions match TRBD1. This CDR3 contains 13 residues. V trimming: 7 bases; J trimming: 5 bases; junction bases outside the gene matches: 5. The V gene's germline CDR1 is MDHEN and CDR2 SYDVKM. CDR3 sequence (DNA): TGTGCCAGCATGACAGGGGGCCTCAACGAGCAGTACGTC. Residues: CASMTGGLNEQYV.

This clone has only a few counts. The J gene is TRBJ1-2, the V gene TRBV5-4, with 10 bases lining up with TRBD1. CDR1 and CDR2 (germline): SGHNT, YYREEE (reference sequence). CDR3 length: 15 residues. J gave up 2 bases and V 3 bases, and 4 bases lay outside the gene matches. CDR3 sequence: CASSSSGQGNYGYTF. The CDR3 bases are TGTGCCAGCAGCTCGTCGGGACAGGGGAACTATGGCTACACCTTC.

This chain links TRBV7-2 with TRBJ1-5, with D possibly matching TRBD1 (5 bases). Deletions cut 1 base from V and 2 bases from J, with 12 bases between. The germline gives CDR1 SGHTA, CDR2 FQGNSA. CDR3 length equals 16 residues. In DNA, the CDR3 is TGTGCCAGCAGCTTAGAACGGGGGTTAGGCAATCAGCCCCAGCATTTT. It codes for CASSLERGLGNQPQHF.

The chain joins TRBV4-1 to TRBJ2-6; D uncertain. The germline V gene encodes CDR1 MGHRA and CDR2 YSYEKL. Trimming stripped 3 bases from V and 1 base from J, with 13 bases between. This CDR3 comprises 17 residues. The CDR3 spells CASSHPSQGSGANVLTF. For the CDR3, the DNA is TGCGCCAGCAGCCACCCCAGCCAAGGATCTGGGGCCAACGTCCTGACTTTC.

In DNA form, the CDR3 reads TGCGCCAGCAGCCAGGGGTTTGGACGGACCTACAATGAGCAGTTCTTC. This sequence encodes CASSQGFGRTYNEQFF. The rearrangement uses TRBV4-1 and TRBJ2-1; D not resolved. There are 16 residues in the CDR3. The V end was cut by 3 bases, the J end by 2 bases, with 14 bases between. The V gene's germline CDR1 is MGHRA and CDR2 YSYEKL.

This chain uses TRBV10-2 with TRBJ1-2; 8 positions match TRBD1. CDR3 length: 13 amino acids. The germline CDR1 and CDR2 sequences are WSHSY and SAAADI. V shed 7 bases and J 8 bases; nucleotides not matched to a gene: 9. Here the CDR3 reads CASTPTGVGGYTF. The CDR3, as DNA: TGCGCCAGCACCCCGACAGGGGTGGGGGGCTACACCTTC.

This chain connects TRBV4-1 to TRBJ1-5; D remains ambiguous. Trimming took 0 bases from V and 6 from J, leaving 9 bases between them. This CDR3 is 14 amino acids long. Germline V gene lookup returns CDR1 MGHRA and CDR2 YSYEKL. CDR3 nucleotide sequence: TGCGCCAGCAGCCAAGATCCAGGAACTCAGCCCCAGCATTTT. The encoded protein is CASSQDPGTQPQHF.

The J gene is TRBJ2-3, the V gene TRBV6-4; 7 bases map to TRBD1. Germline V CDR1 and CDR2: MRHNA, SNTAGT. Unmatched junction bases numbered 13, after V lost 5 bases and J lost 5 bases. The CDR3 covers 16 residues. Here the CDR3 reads CASSPSGTAAGDTQYF. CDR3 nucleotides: TGTGCCAGCAGTCCCTCCGGGACAGCTGCCGGAGATACGCAGTATTTT.

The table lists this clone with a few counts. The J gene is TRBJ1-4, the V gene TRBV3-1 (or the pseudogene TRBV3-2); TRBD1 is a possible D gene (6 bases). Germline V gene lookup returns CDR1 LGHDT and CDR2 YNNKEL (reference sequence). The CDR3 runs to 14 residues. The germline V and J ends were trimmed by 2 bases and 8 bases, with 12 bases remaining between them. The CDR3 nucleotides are TGTGCCAGCAGCCAACGACAGGCAGGGGAAAAACTGTTTTTT. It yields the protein CASSQRQAGEKLFF.

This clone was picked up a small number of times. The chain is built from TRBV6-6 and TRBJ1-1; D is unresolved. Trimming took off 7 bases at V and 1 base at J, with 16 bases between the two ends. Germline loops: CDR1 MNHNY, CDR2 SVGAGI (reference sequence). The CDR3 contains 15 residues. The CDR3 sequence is CASTKPTEPNTEAFF. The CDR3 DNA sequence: TGTGCCAGCACCAAACCTACAGAGCCGAACACTGAAGCTTTCTTT.

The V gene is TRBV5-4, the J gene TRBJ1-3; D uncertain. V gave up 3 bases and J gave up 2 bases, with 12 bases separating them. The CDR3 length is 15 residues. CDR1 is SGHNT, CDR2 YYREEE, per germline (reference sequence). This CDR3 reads CASSSQQLPGNTIYF. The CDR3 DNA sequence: TGTGCCAGCAGCTCCCAGCAACTCCCTGGAAACACCATATATTTT. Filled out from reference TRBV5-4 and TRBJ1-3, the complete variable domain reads ETGVTQSPTHLIKTRGQQVTLRCSSQSGHNTVSWYQQALGQGPQFIFQYYREEENGRGNFPPRFSGLQFPNYSSELNVNALELDDSALYLCASSSQQLPGNTIYFGEGSWLTVV.

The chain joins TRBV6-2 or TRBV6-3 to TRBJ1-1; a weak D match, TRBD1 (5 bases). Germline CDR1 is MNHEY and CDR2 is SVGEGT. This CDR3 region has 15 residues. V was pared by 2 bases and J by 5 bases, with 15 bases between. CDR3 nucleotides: TGTGCCAGCAGTTACGGGGGGGGATCGCGTACTGAAGCTTTCTTT. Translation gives CASSYGGGSRTEAFF.

The CDR3 coding sequence is TGCGCCAGCAACCCCGGGACAAGCCAAGAGACCCAGTACTTC. Its translation is CASNPGTSQETQYF. The rearrangement links TRBV5-1 to TRBJ2-5; D is possibly TRBD1 (6 bases). This CDR3 has 14 amino acids. The V end was cut by 6 bases, the J end by 1 base, with 13 bases between. From germline, CDR1 is SGHRS and CDR2 YFSETQ.

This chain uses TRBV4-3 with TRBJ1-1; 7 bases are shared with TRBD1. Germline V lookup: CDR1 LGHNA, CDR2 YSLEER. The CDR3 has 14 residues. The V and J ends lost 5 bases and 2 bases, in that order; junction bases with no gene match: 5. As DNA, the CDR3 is TGCGCCAGCAGCGAAGGACAGGTTAACACTGAAGCTTTCTTT. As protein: CASSEGQVNTEAFF.

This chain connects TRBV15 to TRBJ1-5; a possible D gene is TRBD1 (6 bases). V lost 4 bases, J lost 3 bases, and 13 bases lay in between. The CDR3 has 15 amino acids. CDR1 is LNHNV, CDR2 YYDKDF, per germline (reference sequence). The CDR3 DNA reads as TGTGCCACCAGCAAAACCACAGGGTACAATCAGCCCCAGCATTTT. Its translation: CATSKTTGYNQPQHF.

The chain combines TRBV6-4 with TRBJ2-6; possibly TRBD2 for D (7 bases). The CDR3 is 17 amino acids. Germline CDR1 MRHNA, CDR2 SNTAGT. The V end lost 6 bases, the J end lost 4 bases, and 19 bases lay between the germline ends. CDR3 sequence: CASSSFEGGAGANVLTF. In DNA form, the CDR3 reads TGTGCCAGCAGCAGCTTCGAGGGGGGGGCCGGGGCCAACGTCCTGACTTTC.

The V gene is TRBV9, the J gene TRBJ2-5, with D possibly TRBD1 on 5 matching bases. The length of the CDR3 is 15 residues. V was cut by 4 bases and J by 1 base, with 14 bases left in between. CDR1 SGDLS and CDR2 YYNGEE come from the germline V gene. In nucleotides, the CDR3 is TGTGCCAGCAGCCTCAGAAGGGGAACCCAAGAGACCCAGTACTTC. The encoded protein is CASSLRRGTQETQYF.

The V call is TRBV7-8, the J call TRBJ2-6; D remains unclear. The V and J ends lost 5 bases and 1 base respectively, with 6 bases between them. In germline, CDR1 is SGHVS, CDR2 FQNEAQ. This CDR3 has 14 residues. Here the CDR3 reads CASSKSSGANVLTF. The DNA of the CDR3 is TGTGCCAGCAGCAAAAGTTCTGGGGCCAACGTCCTGACTTTC. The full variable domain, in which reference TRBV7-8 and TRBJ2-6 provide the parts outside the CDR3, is GAGVSQSPRYKVAKRGQDVALRCDPISGHVSLFWYQQALGQGPEFLTYFQNEAQLDKSGLPSDRFFAERPEGSVSTLKIQRTQQEDSAVYLCASSKSSGANVLTFGAGSRLTVL.

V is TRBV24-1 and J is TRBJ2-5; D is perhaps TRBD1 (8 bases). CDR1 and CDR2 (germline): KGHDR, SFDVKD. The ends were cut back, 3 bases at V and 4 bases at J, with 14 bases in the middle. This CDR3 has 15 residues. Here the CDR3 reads CATSDPTGEGETQYF. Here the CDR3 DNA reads TGTGCCACCAGTGATCCGACAGGGGAGGGAGAGACCCAGTACTTC.

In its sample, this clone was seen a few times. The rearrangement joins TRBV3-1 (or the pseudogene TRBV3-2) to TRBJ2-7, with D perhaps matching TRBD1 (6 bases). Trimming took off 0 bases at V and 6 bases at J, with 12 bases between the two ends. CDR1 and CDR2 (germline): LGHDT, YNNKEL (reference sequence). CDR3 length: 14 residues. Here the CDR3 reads CASSQEFGRGEQYV. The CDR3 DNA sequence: TGTGCCAGCAGCCAAGAGTTTGGCAGGGGCGAGCAGTACGTC.

This chain's CDR3 is CASSRGTQHEAFF. The CDR3 nucleotides read TGTGCCAGCAGCCGTGGGACCCAGCATGAAGCTTTCTTT. This sequence joins TRBV5-6 and TRBJ1-1; tentative D call: TRBD1 (5 bases). Germline CDR1 is SGHDT and CDR2 is YYEEEE. Trimming removed 4 bases from V and 7 bases from J, with 14 bases in between. The CDR3 is made up of 13 amino acids.

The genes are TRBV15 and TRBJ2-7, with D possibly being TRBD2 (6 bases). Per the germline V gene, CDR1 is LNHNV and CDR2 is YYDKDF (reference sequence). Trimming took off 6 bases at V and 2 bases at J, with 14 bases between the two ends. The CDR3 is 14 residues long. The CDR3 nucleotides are TGTGCCACCAGTCCGACGGGAGTCACCTACGAGCAGTACGTC. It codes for CATSPTGVTYEQYV.

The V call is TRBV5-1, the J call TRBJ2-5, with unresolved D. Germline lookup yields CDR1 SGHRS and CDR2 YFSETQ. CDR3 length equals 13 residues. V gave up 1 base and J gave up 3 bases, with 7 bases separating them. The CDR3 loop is CASSLSREETQYF. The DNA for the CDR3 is TGCGCCAGCAGCTTGAGTCGGGAAGAGACCCAGTACTTC.